This T cell receptor (beta chain) derives from a study of Tregs in tolerant kidney transplant recipients. Trimming pared 7 bases from V and 6 bases from J, leaving 10 bases between. Germline assignment: CDR1 SNHLY and CDR2 FYNNEI. The CDR3 runs to 11 residues. This clone was detected a few times. Antigen unknown. Before regulatory T cell sorting, thawed PBMCs rested overnight at 37°C in 150 to 250 IU/ml IL-2. Overall study results and limits: Validation in larger populations is needed because few patients were studied. Tregs expanded with activated donor B cells seemed most donor-specific.

Some clones are missing from TCRdb's copy, which holds only in-frame ones; the method was immunoSEQ multiplex PCR. The data contain tens of thousands of clones, around 90% of them singletons. The sample consisted of Tregs from blood. The TCR sequence derives from a human donor in good health. This chain links TRBV2 with TRBJ2-7; D is perhaps TRBD1 (6 bases). Here the CDR3 reads CASKQGSEQYF. CDR3 DNA: TGTGCCAGCAAACAGGGAAGCGAGCAGTACTTC.